The 19 T cell receptor beta chains below all came from one sample that was sequenced in a study of cytomegalovirus exposure and HLA in healthy donors. The PCR made use of 60 Vbeta and 13 Jbeta primers. Measured with immunoSEQ multiplex PCR; TCRdb has only the in-frame clones, and not every one. This table holds 100,000 to 150,000 clones, about 85% found once. Input material: PBMCs. The receptor set was obtained from a man aged 18 to 29 in good health and CMV-seropositive.

The chain recombines TRBV4-1 with TRBJ2-7; 11 bases agree with TRBD2. Trimming at V came to 2 bases and at J to 1 base, leaving 22 bases not matched to a gene. Germline V lookup: CDR1 MGHRA, CDR2 YSYEKL. The CDR3 length is 22 residues. CDR3 protein: CASSQQGEMGLADAWGSYEQYF. For the CDR3, the DNA is TGCGCCAGCAGCCAACAGGGGGAAATGGGACTAGCGGACGCGTGGGGTTCCTACGAGCAGTACTTC.

The chain links TRBV4-2 to TRBJ2-1; the D gene is possibly TRBD2 (6 bases). This CDR3 comprises 16 residues. The V end was cut by 0 bases, the J end by 4 bases, with 13 bases between. The germline CDR1 and CDR2 sequences are LGHNA and YNFKEQ. The CDR3 nucleotides are TGTGCCAGCAGCCAAGATCCGGCTAGCGTATACAATGAGCAGTTCTTC. It specifies CASSQDPASVYNEQFF.

The V gene is TRBV27, the J gene TRBJ2-5, with D unclear. V was cut by 0 bases and J by 5 bases, with 10 bases left in between. The CDR3 spans 14 residues. Germline CDR1 is MNHEY and CDR2 is SMNVEV (reference sequence). The CDR3 spells CASSLSGTRETQYF. In DNA, the CDR3 is TGTGCCAGCAGTTTATCGGGCACTCGGGAGACCCAGTACTTC.

V is TRBV5-4 and J is TRBJ1-2; 8 bases align to TRBD1. The CDR3 contains 16 residues. In germline, CDR1 is SGHNT, CDR2 YYREEE (reference sequence). V dropped 0 bases and J dropped 3; count of bases not matched to a gene: 7. CDR3 coding DNA: TGTGCCAGCAGCTTGGCCGCAGGGGGCATGGACTATGGCTACACCTTC. This translates into CASSLAAGGMDYGYTF.

On this clone: Additional DNA sequences in this sample encode the identical CDR3. This chain connects TRBV27 to TRBJ2-3, with D possibly being TRBD2 (6 bases). Deletions cut 2 bases from V and 6 bases from J, with 9 bases between. This CDR3 has 13 amino acids. Looked up from germline, CDR1 is MNHEY and CDR2 is SMNVEV (reference sequence). The CDR3 is CASSLAGWDTQYF. In DNA form, the CDR3 reads TGTGCCAGCAGTTTAGCGGGGTGGGATACGCAGTATTTT.

The rearrangement links TRBV19 to TRBJ1-5, with D hard to call. The CDR3 length is 14 residues. CDR1 is LNHDA and CDR2 is SQIVND in the germline V gene (reference sequence). Trimming left V 1 base short and J 6 bases short, with 10 bases between. The CDR3 coding sequence is TGTGCCAGTAGTATAGGGCCTGCTGTTCAGCCCCAGCATTTT. Residues: CASSIGPAVQPQHF.

This clone has more than one count but fewer than ten. The rearrangement joins TRBV7-2 to TRBJ2-4, with TRBD1 matching over 8 bases. From germline, CDR1 is SGHTA and CDR2 FQGNSA. The CDR3 extends over 17 amino acids. The V gene end was trimmed by 1 base and the J gene end by 8 bases; junction bases not matched to a gene: 13. CDR3 loop: CASSLEVDRGVRDIQYF. The CDR3, as DNA: TGTGCCAGCAGCTTAGAAGTAGACAGGGGCGTTCGGGACATTCAGTACTTC.

The chain employs TRBV7-2 and TRBJ1-5; D ambiguous. V lost 1 base, J lost 4 bases, and 11 bases lay in between. Germline CDR1 reads SGHTA; CDR2 reads FQGNSA. This CDR3 has 15 residues. CDR3 nucleotide sequence: TGTGCCAGCAGCTTAGAGAGACTGAGGAATCAGCCCCAGCATTTT. This gives the protein CASSLERLRNQPQHF.

The J gene is TRBJ2-7, the V gene TRBV5-1; TRBD1 might be the D (6 bases). Germline CDR1 is SGHRS and CDR2 is YFSETQ. Trimming took 0 bases from V and 0 from J, leaving 13 bases between them. This CDR3 region has 16 residues. Written as DNA, the CDR3 is TGCGCCAGCAGCTTGGATCCCAGGGGTGTCTCCTACGAGCAGTACTTC. Protein: CASSLDPRGVSYEQYF.

This clone was found a few times. V usage is TRBV27 and J usage is TRBJ2-7; the match to TRBD1 covers 11 bases. The V segment lost 5 bases and the J segment 4 bases; nucleotides outside the gene matches: 19. Germline V CDR1 and CDR2: MNHEY, SMNVEV (reference sequence). The CDR3 has 19 residues. The CDR3 loop reads CASSPRGGSDRGLSYEQYF. In nucleotides, the CDR3 is TGTGCCAGCAGTCCCAGGGGGGGGTCGGACAGGGGGCTTTCTTACGAGCAGTACTTC.

The CDR3 nucleotides read TGTGCCAGCAGCTGGGACAGGGGAACTGAAGCTTTCTTT. It codes for CASSWDRGTEAFF. This chain joins TRBV7-8 and TRBJ1-1, with TRBD1 matching 10 bases. Trimming removed 4 bases from V and 5 bases from J; junction bases left unmatched: 1. From germline, CDR1 is SGHVS and CDR2 FQNEAQ. CDR3 size: 13 residues.

The chain carries TRBV2 and TRBJ1-1; D unclear. Trimming removed 6 bases from V and 2 bases from J, with 13 bases in between. From germline, CDR1 is SNHLY and CDR2 FYNNEI. The CDR3 totals 14 residues. In nucleotides, the CDR3 is TGTGCCAGCAGCCCTCCACTGAGAAACACTGAAGCTTTCTTT. Translating gives CASSPPLRNTEAFF.

J is TRBJ2-5 and V is TRBV5-1; a possible D gene is TRBD1 (5 bases). V dropped 0 bases and J dropped 3 bases, with 9 bases sitting between them. The CDR3 has 14 residues. Germline V gives CDR1 SGHRS, CDR2 YFSETQ. CDR3 residues: CASSLVGREETQYF. Written as DNA, the CDR3 is TGCGCCAGCAGCTTGGTAGGCAGGGAAGAGACCCAGTACTTC.

V is TRBV4-3 and J is TRBJ2-3, with TRBD2 matching 13 bases. The CDR3 loop spans 18 amino acids. Trimming at V came to 4 bases and at J to 0 bases, leaving 7 bases not matched to a gene. Germline CDR1 reads LGHNA; CDR2 reads YSLEER. The CDR3 spells CASSRGLAGAGSTDTQYF. CDR3 DNA sequence: TGCGCCAGCAGCCGAGGACTAGCGGGAGCCGGCAGCACAGATACGCAGTATTTT.

The chain has TRBV6-1 and TRBJ2-3, with D uncertain. The CDR3 has 13 amino acids. Trimming shortened V by 4 bases and J by 6 bases, and 11 bases separated the two germline ends. The germline CDR1 and CDR2 sequences are MNHNS and SASEGT. The CDR3 DNA is TGTGCCAGCAGTGTGCAGTCCAGGGATACGCAGTATTTT. Protein: CASSVQSRDTQYF.

This sequence joins TRBV4-3 and TRBJ1-1; TRBD1 matches 7 bases. J lost 5 bases, V lost 1 base, and 13 bases had no gene match. CDR1 LGHNA and CDR2 YSLEER come from the germline V gene. This CDR3 spans 17 amino acids. The CDR3, as DNA: TGCGCCAGCAGCCAAGCGCTTGACAGAATGACAGGGACTGAAGCTTTCTTT. Translation: CASSQALDRMTGTEAFF.

The V call is TRBV2, the J call TRBJ1-5, with D maybe TRBD1 (6 bases). From germline, CDR1 is SNHLY and CDR2 FYNNEI. This CDR3 is built from 14 residues. Trimming removed 9 bases from V and 0 bases from J, with 12 bases in between. The CDR3 region is CASGQRYSNQPQHF. The CDR3 coding sequence is TGTGCCAGTGGACAGAGATATAGCAATCAGCCCCAGCATTTT.

This chain joins TRBV4-3 and TRBJ1-2, with 7 bases fitting TRBD1. Germline V gene lookup returns CDR1 LGHNA and CDR2 YSLEER. CDR3 length equals 16 residues. Trimming cost V 0 bases and J 7 bases; bases outside gene matches: 11. The CDR3 loop is CASSQDLSKGAVGYTF. The CDR3 bases are TGCGCCAGCAGCCAAGATCTTTCTAAGGGGGCGGTTGGCTACACCTTC.

The V call is TRBV2, the J call TRBJ2-1; D possibly corresponds to TRBD2 (6 bases). Trimming pared 3 bases from V and 0 bases from J, leaving 9 bases between. The germline V gene has CDR1 SNHLY and CDR2 FYNNEI. This CDR3 has 15 residues. CDR3 nucleotide sequence: TGTGCCAGCAGTGATGGCGGGAACTCCTACAATGAGCAGTTCTTC. This sequence encodes CASSDGGNSYNEQFF.